This T cell receptor beta chain was found in a study of early T cells in non-severe SARS-CoV-2 infection. At the level of the study: The chains were unpaired, and the sequenced material was bulk RNA from unsorted whole blood.

As concerns this clonotype: Its antigen is currently unknown.

Study results and limitations: The VDJdb matching leaned toward anti-spike CD8 responses and overlooked private and CD4 specificities.

The TCR library protocol attached unique molecular identifiers to the individual cDNA molecules. TCRdb reprocessed the 5' RACE reads with MiXCR, giving one entry per CDR3 protein. The sample lists fewer than 80,000 distinct CDR3 sequences; approximately 9.5% were seen once. V lost 5 bases and J 10 bases, leaving 12 bases between the germline ends. This CDR3 is 12 amino acids long. Germline CDR1 MNHEY, CDR2 SVGEGT. This TCR came from an adult who was a healthcare worker with PCR-confirmed SARS-CoV-2 infection or an uninfected control (not recorded which). The specimen sequenced was whole blood. The rearrangement uses TRBV6-2 or TRBV6-3 and TRBJ2-1, with unresolved D. The CDR3 loop reads CASSPAPREQFF. The CDR3 nucleotides read TGTGCCAGCAGTCCAGCGCCGAGAGAGCAGTTCTTC.